Presented here are 16 T cell receptor beta chains from one specimen sequenced in a study of OX40 agonist ivuxolimab in advanced cancers. Produced via immunoSEQ multiplex PCR; TCRdb's table is partial and in-frame only. The data contain 10,000 to 15,000 clones, 81% of them singletons. The input for sequencing was CD4+ or CD8+ T cells sorted from blood, taken in a trial of the OX40 agonist ivuxolimab. These receptors were taken from an adult with an advanced solid tumor such as melanoma, head and neck, liver or kidney cancer.

The chain is built from TRBV28 and TRBJ2-7; 8 bases align to TRBD2. V gave up 6 bases and J gave up 6 bases; unmatched junction bases: 10. Germline loops: CDR1 MDHEN, CDR2 SYDVKM. The CDR3 loop spans 14 amino acids. DNA for the CDR3: TGTGCCAGCAGCCCCCCCCGGGAGGGGCTCGAGCAGTACTTC. Protein: CASSPPREGLEQYF.

This clone showed up just once. V gene TRBV6-5 combines with J gene TRBJ2-7; tentative D call: TRBD2 (5 bases). Germline assignment: CDR1 MNHEY and CDR2 SVGAGI. V was trimmed by 1 base and J by 4 bases, leaving 14 bases between them. The CDR3 totals 15 residues. CDR3 in DNA: TGTGCCAGCAGTTACTACCGGCTAGGCGGGTACGAGCAGTACTTC. It yields the protein CASSYYRLGGYEQYF.

J is TRBJ2-5 and V is TRBV7-9; 10 nucleotides match TRBD1. CDR1 and CDR2 from the germline V gene are SEHNR and FQNEAQ (reference sequence). The ends lost 6 bases at V and 5 bases at J; junction bases unmatched: 9. This CDR3 is 15 amino acids long. The CDR3 sequence: CASRFPGQGWETQYF. The CDR3 DNA follows: TGTGCCAGCAGGTTTCCGGGACAGGGGTGGGAGACCCAGTACTTC.

The CDR3 region has the DNA TGCGCCAGCAGCCAAGATCGTGCCAGAAACGCTAACTATGGCTACACCTTC. Its protein is CASSQDRARNANYGYTF. The V gene is TRBV4-3, the J gene TRBJ1-2, with no clear D. This CDR3 spans 17 amino acids. V was shortened by 0 bases and J by 0 bases, with 14 bases between the two germline ends. The germline CDR1 and CDR2 sequences are LGHNA and YSLEER.

The V and J genes are TRBV19 and TRBJ2-4, with D possibly being TRBD2 (5 bases). Germline V gene sequence: CDR1 LNHDA, CDR2 SQIVND (reference sequence). V was trimmed by 6 bases and J by 0 bases, leaving 12 bases between them. This CDR3 is 15 amino acids long. The CDR3, as DNA: TGTGCCAGTAGAAGCGGATCCCTAGCCAAAAACATTCAGTACTTC. It is translated as CASRSGSLAKNIQYF.

The chain has TRBV6-6 and TRBJ2-7, with TRBD1 matching over 7 bases. The CDR3 length is 12 residues. J lost 2 bases, V lost 5 bases, and 0 bases had no gene match. Germline V gene lookup returns CDR1 MNHNY and CDR2 SVGAGI (reference sequence). CDR3 residues: CASSGTAYEQYF. CDR3 in DNA: TGTGCCAGCAGTGGGACAGCCTACGAGCAGTACTTC.

The chain carries TRBV11-3 and TRBJ2-3; 7 positions agree with TRBD2. V gave up 2 bases and J gave up 1 base; unmatched junction bases: 3. Germline loops: CDR1 SGHNT, CDR2 YENEEA. The CDR3 contains 15 residues. CDR3 sequence reads: CASSLREGGTDTQYF. Written as DNA, the CDR3 is TGTGCCAGCAGCTTAAGGGAGGGTGGCACAGATACGCAGTATTTT.

CDR3 amino acids: CASSMWDPYEQYF. CDR3 DNA sequence: TGTGCCAGCAGTATGTGGGACCCCTACGAGCAGTACTTC. The chain joins TRBV6-6 to TRBJ2-7; D may correspond to TRBD1 or TRBD2 (5 bases each). V was pared by 5 bases and J by 2 bases, with 10 bases between. Germline V CDR1 and CDR2: MNHNY, SVGAGI (reference sequence). This CDR3 region has 13 residues.

This clone has only one observation. CDR3 sequence (DNA): TGTGCCAGCAGCGGCGCCGGGACAGAGCTTTACGAGCAGTACTTC. This codes for CASSGAGTELYEQYF. The chain has TRBV7-9 and TRBJ2-7, with 7 bases identical to TRBD1. This CDR3 contains 15 residues. Germline V gene sequence: CDR1 SEHNR, CDR2 FQNEAQ (reference sequence). Trimming removed 5 bases from V and 4 bases from J; junction bases left unmatched: 11.

This sequence joins TRBV7-3 and TRBJ1-1; TRBD1 might be the D (6 bases). Germline V lookup: CDR1 SGHTA, CDR2 FQGTGA. V was pared by 4 bases and J by 7 bases, with 13 bases between. CDR3 size: 13 residues. The CDR3 nucleotides read TGTGCCAGCAGCTCTTCCCCGGACAGTGAAGCTTTCTTT. This gives the protein CASSSSPDSEAFF. Looking up the rest from reference TRBV7-3 and TRBJ1-1 gives the full variable domain: GAGVSQTPSNKVTEKGKYVELRCDPISGHTALYWYRQSLGQGPEFLIYFQGTGAADDSGLPNDRFFAVRPEGSVSTLKIQRTERGDSAVYLCASSSSPDSEAFFGQGTRLTVV.

This chain joins TRBV6-5 and TRBJ2-7; D might be TRBD1 (6 bases). V was pared by 4 bases and J by 4 bases, with 8 bases between. This CDR3 spans 12 amino acids. Germline CDR1 reads MNHEY; CDR2 reads SVGAGI. The CDR3 DNA reads as TGTGCCAGCAGTTCCCAGGGGTACGAGCAGTACTTC. Its protein is CASSSQGYEQYF.

This clone was found a few times. The gene calls are TRBV9 and TRBJ2-2; D unresolved. Per the germline V gene, CDR1 is SGDLS and CDR2 is YYNGEE. The CDR3 consists of 18 residues. V lost 1 base to trimming and J lost 3 bases, with 19 bases between them. The CDR3: CASSVIGGTNGYTGELFF. The CDR3 DNA reads as TGTGCCAGCAGCGTAATAGGCGGAACAAACGGGTACACCGGGGAGCTGTTTTTT.

This clone was detected a few times. The chain links TRBV6-5 to TRBJ2-7, with no clear D. Germline values: CDR1 MNHEY, CDR2 SVGAGI. The CDR3 covers 14 residues. V lost 4 bases to trimming and J lost 0 bases, with 10 bases between them. CDR3 sequence: CASSLYGTSYEQYF. The CDR3 DNA reads as TGTGCCAGCAGTTTGTACGGAACCTCCTACGAGCAGTACTTC.

This chain connects TRBV27 to TRBJ2-7; a weak D match, TRBD2 (6 bases). CDR3 length equals 15 residues. V was clipped by 2 bases and J by 7 bases, with 18 bases between them. The germline CDR1 and CDR2 sequences are MNHEY and SMNVEV (reference sequence). CDR3 sequence (DNA): TGTGCCAGCAGTTTACCGGGAGTGGGGGTTGGAGAGCAGTACTTC. Protein: CASSLPGVGVGEQYF.

This clone is medium-sized (0.01 to 0.1%) by share. V usage is TRBV7-8 and J usage is TRBJ1-1; D unclear. V was clipped by 1 base and J by 4 bases, with 16 bases between them. The CDR3 totals 16 residues. Per the germline V gene, CDR1 is SGHVS and CDR2 is FQNEAQ. DNA for the CDR3: TGTGCCAGCAGCTTAGAGGCGGACTTTTCAGTCACTGAAGCTTTCTTT. Translated, it gives CASSLEADFSVTEAFF.

The chain employs TRBV7-8 and TRBJ2-5; a weak D match, TRBD1 (7 bases). Germline V gene sequence: CDR1 SGHVS, CDR2 FQNEAQ. CDR3 length: 19 amino acids. The V gene lost 7 bases and the J gene lost 5 bases, with 32 bases spanning the gap. The CDR3 is CASTPRGRGAKRGRETQYF. The CDR3 nucleotides read TGTGCCAGCACCCCGAGGGGGCGCGGGGCCAAGAGAGGAAGGGAGACCCAGTACTTC. Drawing the rest from reference TRBV7-8 and TRBJ2-5, the complete variable domain is GAGVSQSPRYKVAKRGQDVALRCDPISGHVSLFWYQQALGQGPEFLTYFQNEAQLDKSGLPSDRFFAERPEGSVSTLKIQRTQQEDSAVYLCASTPRGRGAKRGRETQYFGPGTRLLVL.